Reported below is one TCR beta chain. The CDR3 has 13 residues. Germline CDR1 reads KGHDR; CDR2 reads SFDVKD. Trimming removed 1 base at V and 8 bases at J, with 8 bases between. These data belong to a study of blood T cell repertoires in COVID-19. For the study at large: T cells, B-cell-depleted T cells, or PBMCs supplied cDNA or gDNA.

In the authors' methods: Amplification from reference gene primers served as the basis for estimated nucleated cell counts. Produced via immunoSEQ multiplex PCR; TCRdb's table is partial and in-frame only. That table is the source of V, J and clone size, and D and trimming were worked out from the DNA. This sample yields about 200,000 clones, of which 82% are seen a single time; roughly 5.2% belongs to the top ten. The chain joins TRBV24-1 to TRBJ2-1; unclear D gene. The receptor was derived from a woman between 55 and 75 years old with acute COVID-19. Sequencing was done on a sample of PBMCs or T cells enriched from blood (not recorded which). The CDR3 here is CATSDLEDDEQFF. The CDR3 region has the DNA TGTGCCACCAGTGATTTAGAGGATGATGAGCAGTTCTTC.